The T cell receptor (beta chain) under discussion was sequenced for a study of OX40 agonist ivuxolimab in advanced cancers. Turning to the study itself: Every 2 weeks, patients got intravenous ivuxolimab at one of six dose levels (0.01-10 mg/kg).

To note about this clone: Its antigen is currently unknown.

General study points: What antigens the expanded peripheral T cells recognized was never established.

The CDR3 spans 18 residues. The V end was cut by 3 bases, the J end by 7 bases, with 28 bases between. CDR1 is SGHKS and CDR2 is YYEKEE in the germline V gene (reference sequence). Data came from immunoSEQ multiplex PCR; TCRdb stores just in-frame clones and leaves some out. The table lists about 73,000 clones, about 93% of them singletons. The sequence was obtained from an adult with an advanced solid tumor such as melanoma, head and neck, liver or kidney cancer. The chain recombines TRBV5-5 with TRBJ2-5; tentatively, D is TRBD1 or TRBD2 (6 bases each). Specimen: CD4+ or CD8+ T cells sorted from blood, collected in a trial of the OX40 agonist ivuxolimab. In nucleotides, the CDR3 is TGTGCCAGCAGCTCTACAGGGACGGGGGCCGGCGGCACGGGGACCCAGTACTTC. Translating it yields CASSSTGTGAGGTGTQYF.